The source of this T cell receptor beta chain is a study of blood T cell repertoires in COVID-19. Looking at the study overall: Nucleic acid was either cDNA or gDNA, and it came from T cells, B-cell-depleted T cells, or PBMCs.

The study recruited people aged about 18 to 89 years across 24 US areas. Categorization into cohorts depended on clinical history that participants reported. The ends were cut back, 0 bases at V and 5 bases at J, with 13 bases in the middle. The germline V gene encodes CDR1 GTSNPN and CDR2 SVGIG (reference sequence). The CDR3 contains 15 residues. Original data processing: Using reference gene primer amplification, nucleated cell counts were estimated. Here immunoSEQ multiplex PCR was the method, and the copy in TCRdb shows in-frame clones only, minus some. V, J and clone size are those of that table, while D and trimming were read from the DNA. This table holds 350,000 to 450,000 clones, about 90% found once.

This receptor was obtained from a man between 35 and 55 years old in a cohort exposed to, infected with or recovered from COVID-19 (not recorded which). V usage is TRBV30 and J usage is TRBJ2-2; D ambiguous. The sequenced sample was PBMCs or T cells enriched from blood (not recorded which). The CDR3 spells CAWSVPLVRTGELFF. The CDR3 coding sequence is TGTGCCTGGAGTGTACCCCTCGTGAGGACCGGGGAGCTGTTTTTT.